This T cell receptor (beta chain) was sequenced during a study of shared clonotypes between healthy human individuals. Naive CD8 cells comprised CD45RO-negative, CCR7-positively selected cells, excluding terminally differentiated effector memory CD45RA+ cells. Study-wide results and limits: The diversity represented, both genetic and in exposure history, was limited by few donors. Rarefaction indicated that sorted-subset sequencing remained incomplete although depth was large. The researchers took only blood, and tissue repertoires probably look different.

V was trimmed by 1 base and J by 5 bases, leaving 5 bases between them. The CDR3 has 12 residues. The germline V gene has CDR1 MNHNY and CDR2 SVGAGI (reference sequence). Replicate sorted-subset PCRs were loaded with approximately 200 ng DNA, about 31,000 T cell genomes. Sequenced by immunoSEQ multiplex PCR; TCRdb stores in-frame clones only, minus some. The data show about 600,000 clones, 95% to 98% seen once. About this clone: No antigen is known for it.

This chain connects TRBV6-6 to TRBJ2-5; D is perhaps TRBD2 (5 bases). Input material: naive CD8+ T cells sorted from blood. This sequence originates from a young man in good health. This CDR3 reads CASSYLAETQYF. CDR3 nucleotide sequence: TGTGCCAGCAGTTACTTAGCGGAGACCCAGTACTTC.